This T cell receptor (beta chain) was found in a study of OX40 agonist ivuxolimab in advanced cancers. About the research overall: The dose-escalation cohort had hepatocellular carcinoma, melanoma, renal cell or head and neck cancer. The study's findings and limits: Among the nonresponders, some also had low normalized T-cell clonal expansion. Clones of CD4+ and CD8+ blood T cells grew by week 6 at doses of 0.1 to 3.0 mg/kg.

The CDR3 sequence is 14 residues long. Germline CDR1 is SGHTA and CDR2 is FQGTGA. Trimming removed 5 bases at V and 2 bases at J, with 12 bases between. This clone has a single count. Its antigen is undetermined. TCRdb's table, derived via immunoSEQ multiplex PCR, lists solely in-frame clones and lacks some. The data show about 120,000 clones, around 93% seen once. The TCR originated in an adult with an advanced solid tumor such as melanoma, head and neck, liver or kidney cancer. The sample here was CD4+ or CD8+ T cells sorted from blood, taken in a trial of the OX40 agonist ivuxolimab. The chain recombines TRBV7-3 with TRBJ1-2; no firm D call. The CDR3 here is CASSLDTPNYGYTF. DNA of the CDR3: TGTGCCAGCAGCCTCGACACTCCGAACTATGGCTACACCTTC. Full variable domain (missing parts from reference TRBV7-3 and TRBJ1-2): GAGVSQTPSNKVTEKGKYVELRCDPISGHTALYWYRQSLGQGPEFLIYFQGTGAADDSGLPNDRFFAVRPEGSVSTLKIQRTERGDSAVYLCASSLDTPNYGYTFGSGTRLTVV.